The present entry profiles one T cell receptor (beta chain) with its context. The antigen remains unidentified. The isolated RNA, all of it, was reverse transcribed, so expressed TCRB transcripts were what got sequenced. Average reads for naive, central memory and regulatory T cell samples were roughly 3.4 million. Only in-frame clones appear in the TCRdb table, and some are missing; sequencing was by immunoSEQ multiplex PCR. The data show a few hundred thousand clones, with approximately 10% seen just once and under 0.02% held by the top ten. This record belongs to a study of beta chain features in type 1 diabetes. The study, taken as a whole, reports: Junctions at VDJ sites from type 1 diabetes patients had fewer insertions and more deletions. A definitive answer on HLA type influencing TCRB rearrangement was not reached here.

After removal of 5 bases from V and 4 bases from J, the junction contained 2 bases not matched to a gene. The CDR3 covers 13 residues. Germline lookup yields CDR1 SEHNR and CDR2 FQNEAQ (reference sequence). Markers CD45RO/CCR7/CD25/CD127/CD95/CD27 served to sort CD4+ naive, central memory, regulatory and stem cell-like memory cells. The rearrangement links TRBV7-9 to TRBJ1-5; 7 bases fit TRBD1. This clonotype originated in a woman aged 30 to 39 in good health. Sequencing was carried out using naive CD4+ T cells from blood. The CDR3 bases are TGTGCCAGCAGCCGGGGACAGAATCAGCCCCAGCATTTT. Residues: CASSRGQNQPQHF. Full variable domain (remainder filled in from reference TRBV7-9 and TRBJ1-5): DTGVSQNPRHKITKRGQNVTFRCDPISEHNRLYWYRQTLGQGPEFLTYFQNEAQLEKSRLLSDRFSAERPKGSFSTLEIQRTEQGDSAMYLCASSRGQNQPQHFGDGTRLSIL.